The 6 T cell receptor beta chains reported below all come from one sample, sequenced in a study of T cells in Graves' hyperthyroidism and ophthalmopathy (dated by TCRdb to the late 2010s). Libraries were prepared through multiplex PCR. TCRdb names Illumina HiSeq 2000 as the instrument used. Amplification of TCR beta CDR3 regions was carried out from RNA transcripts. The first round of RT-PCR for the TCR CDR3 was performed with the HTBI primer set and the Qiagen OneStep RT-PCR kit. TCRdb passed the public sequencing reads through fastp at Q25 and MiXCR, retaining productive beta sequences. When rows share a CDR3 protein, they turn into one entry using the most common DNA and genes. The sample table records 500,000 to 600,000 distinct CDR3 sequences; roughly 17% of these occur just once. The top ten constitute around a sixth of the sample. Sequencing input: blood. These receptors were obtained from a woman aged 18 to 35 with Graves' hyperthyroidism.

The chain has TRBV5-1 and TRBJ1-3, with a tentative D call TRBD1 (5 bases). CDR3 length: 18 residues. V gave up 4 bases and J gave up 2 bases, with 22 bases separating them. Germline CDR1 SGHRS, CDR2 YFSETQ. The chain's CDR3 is CASSLVSPGQLPGNTIYF. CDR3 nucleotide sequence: TGCGCCAGCAGCCTTGTGTCTCCAGGGCAGTTGCCTGGAAACACCATATATTTT.

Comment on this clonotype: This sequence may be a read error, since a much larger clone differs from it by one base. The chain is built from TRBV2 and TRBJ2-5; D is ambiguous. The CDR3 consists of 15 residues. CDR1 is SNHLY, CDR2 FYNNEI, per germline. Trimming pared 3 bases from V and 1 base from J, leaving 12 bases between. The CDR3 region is CASSDAAATQETQYF. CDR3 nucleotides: TGTGCCAGCAGTGATGCGGCGGCAACCCAAGAGACCCAGTACTTC.

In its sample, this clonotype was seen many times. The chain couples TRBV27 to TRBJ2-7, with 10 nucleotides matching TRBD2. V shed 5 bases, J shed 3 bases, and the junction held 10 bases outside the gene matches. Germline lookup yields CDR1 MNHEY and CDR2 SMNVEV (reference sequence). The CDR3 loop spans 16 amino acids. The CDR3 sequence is CASSPRLASGSYEQYF. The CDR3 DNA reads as TGTGCCAGCAGTCCTAGATTGGCTAGCGGGAGCTACGAGCAGTACTTC.

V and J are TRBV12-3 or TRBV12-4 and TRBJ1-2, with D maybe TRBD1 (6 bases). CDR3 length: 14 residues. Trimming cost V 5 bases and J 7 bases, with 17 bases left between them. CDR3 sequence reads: CASSLQGTSSGYTF. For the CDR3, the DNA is TGTGCCAGCAGTCTCCAGGGGACTTCCTCTGGCTACACCTTC.

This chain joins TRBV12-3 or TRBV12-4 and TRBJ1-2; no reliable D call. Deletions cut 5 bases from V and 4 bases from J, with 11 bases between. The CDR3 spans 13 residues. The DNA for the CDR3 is TGTGCCAGCAGTCAGACGGTACTCTATGGCTACACCTTC. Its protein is CASSQTVLYGYTF.

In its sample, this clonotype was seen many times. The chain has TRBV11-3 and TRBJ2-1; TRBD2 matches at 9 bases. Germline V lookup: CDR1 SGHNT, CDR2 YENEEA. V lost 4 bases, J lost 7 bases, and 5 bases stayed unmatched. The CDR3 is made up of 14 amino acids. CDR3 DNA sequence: TGTGCCAGCAGCTATAGCGGGAGTAGGAATGAGCAGTTCTTC. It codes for CASSYSGSRNEQFF.